The clone carrying this T cell receptor beta chain was counted a single time. The antigen is undetermined. This specimen comes from a study of memory CD4+ T cells and cytomegalovirus serostatus. Study-level information: Healthy Belgian adult donors included nine or ten CMV-positive and some 24 CMV-negative people. Overall study results and limits: CMV serostatus prediction reached median AUC about 0.95, or 0.9 with US-trained model.

In the original processing: Out-of-frame sequences were removed, leaving 2 million or so distinct TCRbeta sequences. Sequencing used immunoSEQ multiplex PCR; TCRdb keeps in-frame clones, though not all of them. The V and J calls and clone size are taken from that table; D and trimming were inferred from the DNA. Found here are just over 40,000 clones, roughly 77% of them singletons; the top ten hold approximately 0.81%. Germline CDR1 reads SGHRS; CDR2 reads YFSETQ. The CDR3 length is 17 residues. The J segment lost 9 bases and the V segment lost 3 bases, leaving 9 bases of the junction unmatched. The sort gate was single viable CD3+CD4+CD8-CD45RO+ cells for memory CD4+ T cells. Positive selection with CD4 microbeads enriched total CD4+ T cells.

The chain links TRBV5-1 to TRBJ2-2; 15 nucleotides line up with TRBD2. The sample was memory CD4+ T cells from blood. The TCR was taken from an adult in good health and CMV-seronegative. The CDR3 here is CASSWTGTSGGSRELFF. Written as DNA, the CDR3 is TGCGCCAGCAGCTGGACCGGGACTAGCGGGGGGTCCAGGGAGCTGTTTTTT.